The source of this T cell receptor beta chain is a study of human T cells and chemical hapten exposure. From the RACE reads, TCRdb called clonotypes with MiXCR, one entry per CDR3 protein. The sample lists about 380,000 distinct CDR3 sequences; around 4.8% were seen once. Time point specified: patch test 1, 2 weeks after DPC sensitization. The treatment here: therapeutic diphenylcyclopropenone sensitization with weekly scalp DPC. This clonotype was found many times. V dropped 4 bases and J dropped 0 bases, with 16 bases sitting between them. Germline lookup yields CDR1 LNHDA and CDR2 SQIVND (reference sequence). The CDR3 length is 17 residues.

The V and J genes are TRBV19 and TRBJ2-4; D may be TRBD1 (6 bases). The origin of this receptor is a woman aged 45-59 years with alopecia areata. Some clones in this sample may be carry-over from other donors' samples. The input for sequencing was whole blood, taken in connection with sensitization to the hapten diphenylcyclopropenone (DPC). The CDR3 is CASSRSADSLAKNIQYF. The CDR3 nucleotides are TGTGCCAGTAGTAGGTCGGCGGACAGTCTAGCCAAAAACATTCAGTACTTC.